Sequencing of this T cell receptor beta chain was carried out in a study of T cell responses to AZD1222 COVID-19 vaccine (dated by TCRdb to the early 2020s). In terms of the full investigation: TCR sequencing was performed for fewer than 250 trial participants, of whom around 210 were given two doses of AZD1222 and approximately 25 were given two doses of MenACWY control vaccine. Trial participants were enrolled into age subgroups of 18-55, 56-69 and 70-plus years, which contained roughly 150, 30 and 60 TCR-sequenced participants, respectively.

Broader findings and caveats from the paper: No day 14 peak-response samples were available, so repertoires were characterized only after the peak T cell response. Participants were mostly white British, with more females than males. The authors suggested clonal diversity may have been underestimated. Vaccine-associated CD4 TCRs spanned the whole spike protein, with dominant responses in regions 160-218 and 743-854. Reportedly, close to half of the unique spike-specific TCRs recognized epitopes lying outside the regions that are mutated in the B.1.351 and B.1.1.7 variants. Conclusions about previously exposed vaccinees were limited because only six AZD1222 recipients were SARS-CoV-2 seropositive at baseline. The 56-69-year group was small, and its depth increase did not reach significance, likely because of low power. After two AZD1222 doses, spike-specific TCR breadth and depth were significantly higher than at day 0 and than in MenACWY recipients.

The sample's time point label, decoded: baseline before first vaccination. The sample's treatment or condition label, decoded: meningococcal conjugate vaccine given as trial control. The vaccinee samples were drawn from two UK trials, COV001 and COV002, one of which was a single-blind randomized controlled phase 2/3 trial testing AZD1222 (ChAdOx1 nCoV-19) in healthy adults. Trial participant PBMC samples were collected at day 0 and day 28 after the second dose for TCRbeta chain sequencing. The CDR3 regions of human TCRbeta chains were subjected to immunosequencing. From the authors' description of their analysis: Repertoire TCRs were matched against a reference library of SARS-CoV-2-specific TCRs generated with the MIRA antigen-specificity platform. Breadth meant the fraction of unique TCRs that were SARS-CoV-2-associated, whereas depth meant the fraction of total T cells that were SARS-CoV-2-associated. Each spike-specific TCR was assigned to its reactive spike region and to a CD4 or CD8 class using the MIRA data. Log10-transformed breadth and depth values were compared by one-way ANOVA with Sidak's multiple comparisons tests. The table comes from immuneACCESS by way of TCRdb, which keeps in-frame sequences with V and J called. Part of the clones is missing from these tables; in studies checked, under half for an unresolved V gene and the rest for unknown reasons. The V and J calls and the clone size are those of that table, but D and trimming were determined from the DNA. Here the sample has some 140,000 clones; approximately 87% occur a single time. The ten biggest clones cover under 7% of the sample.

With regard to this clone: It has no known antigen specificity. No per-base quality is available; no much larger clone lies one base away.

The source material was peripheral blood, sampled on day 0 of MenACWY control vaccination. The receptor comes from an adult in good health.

The CDR3 reads as follows: CAWTEIQRIDPEAFF. The DNA sequence is given as TGTGCCTGGACAGAAATCCAACGGATTGATCCCGAAGCTTTCTTT. The chain is assembled from TRBV30 and TRBJ1-1; the D gene is unclear. CDR1 and CDR2 are drawn from the germline V gene (reference sequence): GTSNPN, SVGIG. V is shortened by 4 bases, J by 8 bases, and the region joining them spans 23 bases. There are 15 amino acids in the CDR3, from cysteine to phenylalanine inclusive. The kept DNA is CDR3 alone, 45 bases in frame from the first base.